This note documents a single TCR beta chain sequence. This sample was taken from a study of blood T cell repertoires in COVID-19. V was trimmed by 2 bases and J by 6 bases, leaving 8 bases between them. This CDR3 is 13 amino acids long. In germline, CDR1 is MRHNA, CDR2 SNTAGT. Generated by immunoSEQ multiplex PCR, the TCRdb table keeps only in-frame clones and is missing some. The sample consists of some 120,000 clones, less than 85% of them appearing once. Sequencing used peripheral blood. The chain joins TRBV6-4 to TRBJ1-5; D is possibly TRBD1 (5 bases). The receptor was isolated from a man younger than 40 with acute or convalescent COVID-19. The CDR3 protein is CASSDRGGQPQHF. CDR3 in DNA: TGTGCCAGCAGTGACAGGGGCGGTCAGCCCCAGCATTTT.